These 15 T cell receptor beta chains were all obtained from the same sample, sequenced in a study of T-cell memory formation after mild COVID-19. Using its own MiXCR run on the 5' RACE reads, TCRdb lists one record per CDR3 protein. The sample includes about 350,000 distinct CDR3 sequences, around 13% seen only once; the top ten take around a fifth. Sequenced: PBMCs or a T cell subset sorted from them (not recorded which). Every receptor here comes from a young man who had mild COVID-19 (a few samples of this study predate the infection). Cell type and time point are not known.

This clonotype has ten or more counts. The chain couples TRBV7-9 to TRBJ2-1; 13 nucleotides agree with TRBD2. The CDR3 contains 15 residues. The V segment lost 5 bases and the J segment 7 bases; nucleotides outside the gene matches: 5. Germline CDR1 and CDR2: SEHNR and FQNEAQ (reference sequence). CDR3 amino acids: CASSVLAGGPNEQFF. CDR3 bases: TGTGCCAGCAGCGTACTAGCGGGGGGGCCTAATGAGCAGTTCTTC.

This clonotype has only a few counts. The chain joins TRBV7-2 to TRBJ2-7, with D perhaps TRBD2 (6 bases). Trimming removed 5 bases from V and 3 bases from J, with 20 bases in between. The CDR3 runs 16 residues. Germline V gene lookup returns CDR1 SGHTA and CDR2 FQGNSA. CDR3 loop: CASSTGLGGVFYEQYF. DNA for the CDR3: TGTGCCAGCAGCACCGGCCTCGGAGGGGTGTTCTACGAGCAGTACTTC.

This clonotype was seen only a few times. The rearrangement uses TRBV19 and TRBJ1-2; D remains ambiguous. Germline-derived CDR1 and CDR2 are LNHDA and SQIVND (reference sequence). V lost 7 bases, J lost 3 bases, and 15 bases lay in between. CDR3 length equals 14 residues. For the CDR3, the DNA is TGTGCCAGTACCAGACACGAGGCGGACTATGGCTACACCTTC. Its translation is CASTRHEADYGYTF.

This clonotype showed up many times. This chain uses TRBV5-1 with TRBJ1-2; D is undetermined. Germline CDR1 SGHRS, CDR2 YFSETQ. V was pared by 4 bases and J by 0 bases, with 13 bases between. The CDR3 covers 15 residues. CDR3 sequence reads: CASSADGFSNYGYTF. DNA for the CDR3: TGCGCCAGCAGCGCGGACGGATTTTCTAACTATGGCTACACCTTC.

V is TRBV3-1 and J is TRBJ2-3, with D possibly matching TRBD1 (5 bases). CDR3 length: 16 amino acids. V was shortened by 4 bases and J by 2 bases, with 16 bases between the two germline ends. Germline CDR1 reads LGHDT; CDR2 reads YNNKEL (reference sequence). The CDR3 DNA reads as TGTGCCAGCAGCCTTTCTTCAGGGATCAACACAGATACGCAGTATTTT. Protein sequence: CASSLSSGINTDTQYF.

The V and J genes are TRBV20-1 and TRBJ2-2; D remains ambiguous. Germline V gene sequence: CDR1 DFQATT, CDR2 SNEGSKA (reference sequence). Trimming took 2 bases from V and 0 from J, leaving 10 bases between them. CDR3 length equals 15 residues. In DNA, the CDR3 is TGCAGTGCTAGAAGAGTTGCCTCGAACACCGGGGAGCTGTTTTTT. The encoded protein is CSARRVASNTGELFF.

This clonotype was detected ten times or more. The CDR3 loop is CASSQEGGPVETQYF. Written as DNA, the CDR3 is TGCGCCAGCAGCCAAGAGGGGGGACCCGTTGAGACCCAGTACTTC. The chain combines TRBV4-1 with TRBJ2-5; tentative D call: TRBD2 (6 bases). The CDR3 consists of 15 residues. CDR1 and CDR2 from the germline V gene are MGHRA and YSYEKL. The V gene lost 0 bases and the J gene lost 5 bases, with 13 bases spanning the gap.

This clonotype came up once. The chain is built from TRBV24-1 and TRBJ2-5; 8 bases line up with TRBD1. This CDR3 spans 14 amino acids. J gave up 3 bases and V 9 bases, and 8 bases lay outside the gene matches. Germline V gene data show CDR1 as KGHDR and CDR2 as SFDVKD. The CDR3 loop is CATGEAGGKETQYF. In DNA, the CDR3 is TGTGCCACCGGGGAGGCAGGGGGCAAAGAGACCCAGTACTTC.

V gene TRBV5-6 combines with J gene TRBJ2-7; D remains ambiguous. Trimming pared 0 bases from V and 3 bases from J, leaving 13 bases between. The length of the CDR3 is 15 residues. Germline V lookup: CDR1 SGHDT, CDR2 YYEEEE. The DNA of the CDR3 is TGTGCCAGCAGCTTGGCTGCAGACCACCACTACGAGCAGTACGTC. Its protein product is CASSLAADHHYEQYV.

This clonotype has ten or more counts. The rearrangement joins TRBV5-4 to TRBJ2-1; 10 positions match TRBD1. The junction had 2 bases not matched to a gene; V was cut back by 3 bases and J by 5 bases. The CDR3 totals 14 residues. Germline CDR1 and CDR2: SGHNT and YYREEE (reference sequence). CDR3 loop: CASSSGTGDNEQFF. The CDR3 coding sequence is TGTGCCAGCAGCTCCGGGACAGGGGACAATGAGCAGTTCTTC.

DNA of the CDR3: TGCAGTGCTAGAACAGGGCCGCGAGAGACCCAGTACTTC. Its translation: CSARTGPRETQYF. The genes are TRBV20-1 and TRBJ2-5; a possible D gene is TRBD1 (6 bases). V dropped 2 bases and J dropped 4 bases, with 11 bases sitting between them. The CDR3 covers 13 residues. Germline V gene lookup returns CDR1 DFQATT and CDR2 SNEGSKA (reference sequence).

This clonotype has just one count. V is TRBV6-2 or TRBV6-3 and J is TRBJ2-5; perhaps TRBD1 as D (6 bases). This CDR3 is built from 13 residues. Germline values: CDR1 MNHEY, CDR2 SVGEGT. Trimming took 7 bases from V and 0 from J, leaving 9 bases between them. The CDR3 DNA reads TGTGCCAGCACCTGGGGGCACCAAGAGACCCAGTACTTC. Protein product: CASTWGHQETQYF.

This clonotype came up many times. The chain carries TRBV12-3 or TRBV12-4 and TRBJ2-2, with a possible D match to TRBD1 (5 bases). V shed 7 bases and J shed 1 base, with 10 bases lying between them. The CDR3 consists of 14 residues. This chain's CDR3 is CASKGPLNTGELFF. The DNA for the CDR3 is TGTGCCAGCAAGGGGCCCCTGAACACCGGGGAGCTGTTTTTT.

The rearrangement links TRBV12-3 or TRBV12-4 to TRBJ1-2; D gene unclear. Trimming cost V 4 bases and J 12 bases, with 15 bases left between them. CDR3 length equals 12 residues. The CDR3 coding sequence is TGTGCCAGCAGTTCCGGAGCCCGAGAGGACACCTTC. Translated: CASSSGAREDTF.

This rearrangement joins TRBV6-2 or TRBV6-3 to TRBJ2-1, with TRBD2 identical over 7 bases. Per germline, CDR1 MNHEY and CDR2 SVGEGT. This CDR3 comprises 16 residues. J was trimmed by 0 bases and V by 4 bases; bases with no gene match: 6. The CDR3 loop reads CASSFSGVSSYNEQFF. In DNA, the CDR3 is TGTGCCAGCAGTTTCAGCGGGGTTAGCTCCTACAATGAGCAGTTCTTC.